This is a list of T cell receptor beta chains from one sample in a study of T cell responses to AZD1222 COVID-19 vaccine. Assay: immunoSEQ multiplex PCR; the TCRdb copy retains only in-frame clones and omits some. The top ten hold 2.4% of the sample, which has over 100,000 clones, less than 90% seen once. The material sequenced was peripheral blood, taken on day 0 of AZD1222 vaccination. The origin of the receptors is an adult in good health. CDR3s include the opening cysteine and the closing phenylalanine or tryptophan. A D gene is named only where the DNA matches it firmly. Clone size is given for some rows only: seen once, a few or many times, or a class if the clone is expanded.

j_call,clone_size,d_call,v_call,cdr3_aa,cdr3_nt
TRBJ2-3,NA,NA,TRBV18,CASSAQWPSEGTDTQYF,TGTGCCAGCTCGGCCCAATGGCCCAGCGAGGGGACAGATACGCAGTATTTT
TRBJ2-2,once,TRBD1,TRBV10-3,CAISDFEGTGHTGELFF,TGTGCCATCAGTGACTTTGAGGGGACAGGGCACACCGGGGAGCTGTTTTTT
TRBJ1-2,NA,TRBD1,TRBV28,CASLMGQGGHYGYTF,TGTGCCAGCCTCATGGGACAGGGTGGACACTATGGCTACACCTTC
TRBJ1-5,NA,NA,TRBV28,CASSSDTASGNQPQHF,TGTGCCAGCAGTTCTGACACCGCCTCGGGGAATCAGCCCCAGCATTTT
TRBJ2-7,NA,TRBD2,TRBV2,CASIPRLADSYEQYF,TGTGCCAGCATCCCTAGACTAGCGGACTCCTACGAGCAGTACTTC
TRBJ1-2,NA,NA,TRBV20-1,CSASEQGYGYTF,TGCAGTGCTAGTGAACAGGGCTATGGCTACACCTTC
TRBJ2-3,NA,NA,TRBV6-6,CASKGREFLGDTQYF,TGTGCCAGCAAGGGACGGGAGTTTCTTGGAGATACGCAGTATTTT
TRBJ2-7,few,NA,TRBV27,CASSFLSSYEQYF,TGTGCCAGCAGTTTCCTCAGCTCCTACGAGCAGTACTTC
TRBJ2-5,NA,NA,TRBV28,CASSFWGGPETQYF,TGTGCCAGCAGTTTTTGGGGGGGGCCGGAGACCCAGTACTTC
TRBJ2-2,NA,NA,TRBV19,CASSISGAGGELFF,TGTGCCAGTAGTATTTCGGGAGCGGGCGGGGAGCTGTTTTTT
TRBJ1-5,NA,TRBD1,TRBV19,CASSIDVGQGAGGAQHF,TGTGCCAGTAGTATAGATGTGGGACAGGGGGCCGGTGGGGCCCAGCATTTT
TRBJ2-1,NA,TRBD1,TRBV5-1,CASSLVGTGGSNNEQFF,TGCGCCAGCAGCTTGGTGGGGACAGGGGGGTCGAACAATGAGCAGTTCTTC
TRBJ1-3,NA,TRBD1,TRBV15,CATSLDRGGNTIYF,TGTGCCACCAGCCTCGACAGGGGTGGAAACACCATATATTTT
TRBJ2-3,NA,TRBD2,TRBV19,CASSHQSGTGADTQYF,TGTGCCAGTAGTCATCAGAGCGGGACGGGGGCAGATACGCAGTATTTT
TRBJ2-7,NA,TRBD2,TRBV28,CASSSPTGLANEQYF,TGTGCCAGCAGTTCCCCTACGGGACTAGCGAACGAGCAGTACTTC
TRBJ2-7,few,NA,TRBV25-1,CASSEVTGYEQYF,TGTGCCAGCAGTGAGGTCACCGGCTACGAGCAGTACTTC
TRBJ1-4,NA,NA,TRBV6-1,CASSEPGRGEKLFF,TGTGCCAGCAGTGAACCAGGGCGGGGTGAAAAACTGTTTTTT
TRBJ2-6,NA,NA,TRBV18,CASSGDSGANVLTF,TGTGCCAGCTCAGGGGACTCTGGGGCCAACGTCCTGACTTTC
TRBJ1-1,NA,TRBD1,TRBV3-1/TRBV3-2,CASSQGRGQVAAFF,TGTGCCAGCAGCCAAGGCCGGGGACAGGTAGCCGCTTTCTTT
TRBJ2-7,NA,TRBD2,TRBV7-2,CASSLTTLSGSYEQYF,TGTGCCAGCAGCCTGACAACCCTTAGCGGGAGTTACGAGCAGTACTTC
TRBJ2-7,NA,NA,TRBV11-2,CASSLVIPGIGRTSYEQYF,TGTGCCAGCAGCTTAGTTATACCCGGAATCGGAAGGACCTCCTACGAGCAGTACTTC
TRBJ2-7,NA,TRBD2,TRBV5-4,CASSLASSGRYEQYF,TGTGCCAGCAGCTTGGCCTCGAGCGGGAGGTACGAGCAGTACTTC
TRBJ2-1,NA,TRBD1,TRBV19,CATGTGGFEQFF,TGTGCCACCGGGACAGGGGGGTTTGAGCAGTTCTTC
TRBJ2-5,NA,NA,TRBV25-1,CASSLLTSSYQETQYF,TGTGCCAGCAGTCTCCTGACTTCTTCATACCAAGAGACCCAGTACTTC
TRBJ2-3,NA,NA,TRBV10-3,CAISDPPGVDTDTQYF,TGTGCCATCAGTGACCCACCGGGGGTCGACACAGATACGCAGTATTTT
TRBJ2-6,NA,NA,TRBV19,CASSIQGGSGANVLTF,TGTGCCAGTAGTATACAGGGTGGCTCTGGGGCCAACGTCCTGACTTTC
TRBJ2-1,NA,TRBD2,TRBV3-1/TRBV3-2,CASSLAGDRHNEQFF,TGTGCCAGCAGCCTAGCGGGAGATCGGCACAATGAGCAGTTCTTC
TRBJ2-5,NA,TRBD2,TRBV4-2,CASSQPTSGRGETQYF,TGTGCCAGCAGCCAGCCGACTAGCGGGAGGGGGGAGACCCAGTACTTC
TRBJ2-7,NA,TRBD1,TRBV5-1,CASSQQGAPIEQYF,TGCGCCAGCAGTCAACAGGGGGCCCCCATCGAGCAGTACTTC
TRBJ2-7,NA,TRBD2,TRBV29-1,CSGTGLAGAHEQYF,TGCAGCGGAACTGGACTAGCGGGAGCCCACGAGCAGTACTTC
TRBJ2-1,NA,TRBD2,TRBV7-3,CASSLSGRLAGMAYNEQFF,TGTGCCAGCAGCTTAAGCGGTCGACTAGCGGGAATGGCCTACAATGAGCAGTTCTTC
TRBJ1-5,NA,NA,TRBV7-3,CASSLHQPQHF,TGTGCCAGCAGCTTACATCAGCCCCAGCATTTT
TRBJ2-5,NA,NA,TRBV7-6,CASSLSGETQYF,TGTGCCAGCAGCTTAAGTGGGGAGACCCAGTACTTC
TRBJ2-3,NA,TRBD2,TRBV3-1/TRBV3-2,CASSQGTAGAYTDTQYF,TGTGCCAGCAGCCAAGGTACTGCGGGAGCCTACACAGATACGCAGTATTTT
TRBJ2-3,once,TRBD1,TRBV4-1,CASSQVQGNTQYF,TGCGCCAGCAGCCAAGTACAGGGGAATACGCAGTATTTT
TRBJ2-7,NA,TRBD2,TRBV6-5,CASTSKREGPYEQYF,TGTGCCAGCACCTCAAAGAGGGAGGGCCCCTACGAGCAGTACTTC
TRBJ1-5,NA,NA,TRBV7-6,CASSLEGPTPYSNQPQHF,TGTGCCAGCAGCTTAGAGGGACCGACCCCCTATAGCAATCAGCCCCAGCATTTT
TRBJ2-7,few,TRBD2,TRBV6-1,CASSETSGGYEQYF,TGTGCCAGCAGTGAGACTAGCGGGGGCTACGAGCAGTACTTC
TRBJ2-7,few,NA,TRBV6-5,CASARGRIAYEQYF,TGTGCCAGCGCCAGGGGACGGATCGCCTACGAGCAGTACTTC
TRBJ2-3,NA,TRBD1,TRBV18,CASSPGQVRGTDTQYF,TGTGCCAGCTCACCCGGACAGGTCAGGGGTACAGATACGCAGTATTTT
TRBJ1-2,NA,NA,TRBV27,CASRETARNYGYTF,TGTGCCAGCAGAGAGACAGCAAGGAACTATGGCTACACCTTC
TRBJ2-5,NA,TRBD1,TRBV5-4,CASSLGQGASQTQYF,TGTGCCAGCAGCTTGGGGCAGGGGGCTTCTCAGACCCAGTACTTC
TRBJ2-5,NA,TRBD2,TRBV6-5,CASSPLTSGQETQYF,TGTGCCAGCAGTCCTCTGACTAGCGGGCAAGAGACCCAGTACTTC
TRBJ1-2,NA,NA,TRBV28,CASRPTWVGSIYGYTF,TGTGCCAGCAGACCAACCTGGGTAGGGTCGATCTATGGCTACACCTTC